Shown below are 31 T cell receptor beta chains from a single sample sequenced in a study of shared clonotypes between healthy human individuals. In the naive CD8 group, cells lacked CD45RO and were positively selected for CCR7, so terminally differentiated effector memory CD45RA+ cells were left out. Data came from immunoSEQ multiplex PCR; TCRdb stores just in-frame clones and leaves some out. The sample records about 820,000 clones, roughly 92% being singletons. Material: naive CD8+ T cells sorted from blood. The receptors originated from a man aged 30-40 years in good health.

The chain couples TRBV4-1 to TRBJ2-7; the match to TRBD1 covers 7 bases. Germline V gene data show CDR1 as MGHRA and CDR2 as YSYEKL. V shed 2 bases, J shed 2 bases, and the junction held 3 bases outside the gene matches. CDR3 length equals 14 residues. The CDR3 protein is CASSQRTGPYEQYF. DNA of the CDR3: TGCGCCAGCAGCCAAAGGACAGGCCCCTACGAGCAGTACTTC.

The chain's CDR3 is CASSWVRMNQPQHF. The DNA of the CDR3 is TGTGCCAGCAGTTGGGTCCGGATGAATCAGCCCCAGCATTTT. This rearrangement joins TRBV28 to TRBJ1-5; D is undetermined. Germline V lookup: CDR1 MDHEN, CDR2 SYDVKM. CDR3 length: 14 amino acids. The ends were cut back, 4 bases at V and 4 bases at J, with 11 bases in the middle.

As to this clone: Other DNA variants within this sample encode the same CDR3. This rearrangement joins TRBV19 to TRBJ2-7, with D unclear. Germline V gene data show CDR1 as LNHDA and CDR2 as SQIVND (reference sequence). The CDR3 is 13 residues long. Trimming took off 1 base at V and 2 bases at J, with 6 bases between the two ends. The CDR3 sequence: CASSIGPTYEQYF. The CDR3 nucleotides read TGTGCCAGTAGTATAGGCCCCACCTACGAGCAGTACTTC.

The chain uses TRBV25-1 and TRBJ2-3; D perhaps matches TRBD2 (6 bases). The germline V gene has CDR1 MGHDK and CDR2 SYGVNS. The CDR3 extends over 16 amino acids. Trimming removed 6 bases at V and 2 bases at J, with 18 bases between. The CDR3 DNA is TGTGCCAGCAGCTCACTCTCCTGGGGGGACACAGATACGCAGTATTTT. Residues: CASSSLSWGDTDTQYF.

This sequence joins TRBV6-6 and TRBJ1-2; no reliable D call. The CDR3 sequence is 13 residues long. CDR1 MNHNY and CDR2 SVGAGI come from the germline V gene (reference sequence). With 7 bases removed from V and 1 base from J, the gap between germline ends came to 10 bases. The CDR3 DNA reads TGTGCCAGCAATACGGGGTATAACTATGGCTACACCTTC. Its translation: CASNTGYNYGYTF.

V gene TRBV6-1 combines with J gene TRBJ1-1; D is unresolved. This CDR3 contains 18 residues. Germline CDR1 is MNHNS and CDR2 is SASEGT. V was trimmed by 1 base and J by 4 bases, leaving 22 bases between them. DNA of the CDR3: TGTGCCAGCAGTGAAGGGTTCCCGGGTCAATTTGGGTTCACTGAAGCTTTCTTT. This translates into CASSEGFPGQFGFTEAFF.

In regard to this clone: The same CDR3 is also encoded by other DNA sequences in this sample. The rearrangement uses TRBV28 and TRBJ2-7; 8 bases align to TRBD1. Germline CDR1 is MDHEN and CDR2 is SYDVKM. The CDR3 is 12 amino acids. With 5 bases clipped from V and 6 bases from J, the junction kept 3 bases outside the gene matches. CDR3 DNA sequence: TGTGCCAGCAGTCTACAGGGGGTCGAGCAGTACTTC. It codes for CASSLQGVEQYF.

The rearrangement links TRBV28 to TRBJ1-2; 7 bases map to TRBD1. In germline, CDR1 is MDHEN, CDR2 SYDVKM. The CDR3 runs 14 residues. J gave up 4 bases and V 3 bases, and 5 bases lay outside the gene matches. The chain's CDR3 is CASSLPTGRYGYTF. CDR3 in DNA: TGTGCCAGCAGTTTGCCGACAGGGCGCTATGGCTACACCTTC.

This chain uses TRBV2 with TRBJ1-3, with D uncertain. With 1 base removed from V and 2 bases from J, the gap between germline ends came to 12 bases. This CDR3 is 16 amino acids long. Looked up from germline, CDR1 is SNHLY and CDR2 is FYNNEI. CDR3 amino acids: CASSEGIRYAGNTIYF. The CDR3 DNA is TGTGCCAGCAGTGAAGGAATCCGGTATGCTGGAAACACCATATATTTT.

V and J are TRBV10-1 and TRBJ1-3; D gene ambiguous. Germline-derived CDR1 and CDR2 are WNHNN and SYGVQD (reference sequence). The CDR3 is made up of 15 amino acids. Between the trimmed V and J ends, which lost 6 bases and 0 bases, there was a span of 12 bases. The CDR3 DNA reads TGCGCCAGCAGCCCCAACACCGCCTCTGGAAACACCATATATTTT. Its protein product is CASSPNTASGNTIYF.

V is TRBV4-3 and J is TRBJ2-7; D is unclear. CDR3 length: 14 residues. The V and J ends lost 0 bases and 3 bases respectively, with 9 bases between them. The germline CDR1 and CDR2 sequences are LGHNA and YSLEER. The CDR3 DNA follows: TGCGCCAGCAGCCAAGAGAGTTCAGGCTACGAGCAGTACTTC. Translation gives CASSQESSGYEQYF.

The chain has TRBV19 and TRBJ2-7; the D gene is possibly TRBD2 (5 bases). Germline values: CDR1 LNHDA, CDR2 SQIVND (reference sequence). Trimming cost V 3 bases and J 6 bases, with 15 bases left between them. This CDR3 comprises 14 residues. Written as DNA, the CDR3 is TGTGCCAGTAGTATTAATTCCTTCGGGGTCGAGCAGTACTTC. Its protein product is CASSINSFGVEQYF.

CDR3 nucleotide sequence: TGTGCCAGCAGCGTAGGGGGCGGGGACACTCCGTTCTTC. This translates into CASSVGGGDTPFF. V is TRBV9 and J is TRBJ2-1, with D possibly being TRBD1 or TRBD2 (6 bases each). The CDR3 is 13 residues long. V lost 0 bases and J 15 bases, leaving 16 bases between the germline ends. Germline CDR1 and CDR2: SGDLS and YYNGEE. The full variable domain, with the rest looked up from reference TRBV9 and TRBJ2-1, is DSGVTQTPKHLITATGQRVTLRCSPRSGDLSVYWYQQSLDQGLQFLIQYYNGEERAKGNILERFSAQQFPDLHSELNLSSLELGDSALYFCASSVGGGDTPFFGPGTRLTVL.

This chain joins TRBV15 and TRBJ2-3, with 12 bases lining up with TRBD1. This CDR3 region has 15 residues. Germline trimming cut 4 bases from V and 7 bases from J; bases unmatched to any gene: 6. Germline CDR1 LNHNV, CDR2 YYDKDF (reference sequence). The DNA of the CDR3 is TGTGCCACCAGCAAGGGACAGGGGGCGTTACATACGCAGTATTTT. Protein: CATSKGQGALHTQYF.

This sequence joins TRBV5-6 and TRBJ2-7; 8 bases align to TRBD1. V gave up 4 bases and J gave up 4 bases; unmatched junction bases: 13. This CDR3 has 16 residues. CDR1 is SGHDT, CDR2 YYEEEE, per germline. This chain's CDR3 is CASSRIKGQATYEQYF. The CDR3 nucleotides read TGTGCCAGCAGCCGTATAAAGGGACAGGCGACATACGAGCAGTACTTC.

The chain joins TRBV5-4 to TRBJ2-2; D is perhaps TRBD2 (6 bases). V lost 2 bases and J lost 6, with 14 bases in between. Germline lookup yields CDR1 SGHNT and CDR2 YYREEE (reference sequence). The CDR3 contains 15 residues. The CDR3 coding sequence is TGTGCCAGCAGCTTCCGGGAGATTGGGCCCGGGGAGCTGTTTTTT. This codes for CASSFREIGPGELFF.

J is TRBJ2-7 and V is TRBV27, with 11 positions matching TRBD1. The CDR3 runs 15 residues. Germline assignment: CDR1 MNHEY and CDR2 SMNVEV (reference sequence). J gave up 3 bases and V 5 bases, and 6 bases lay outside the gene matches. The CDR3 protein is CASSPRTGGYYEQYF. As DNA, the CDR3 is TGTGCCAGCAGTCCACGGACAGGGGGCTACTACGAGCAGTACTTC.

The CDR3 nucleotides read TGCAGCGGCCAGCGGGAGGTATCCTACAATGAGCAGTTCTTC. It yields the protein CSGQREVSYNEQFF. The V call is TRBV29-1, the J call TRBJ2-1; 9 bases line up with TRBD2. Germline-derived CDR1 and CDR2 are SQVTM and ANQGSEA. The V and J ends lost 7 bases and 1 base, in that order; junction bases with no gene match: 5. The CDR3 covers 14 residues.

This CDR3 is CASSRRLAILLSGANVLTF. In DNA, the CDR3 is TGTGCCAGCAGCCGGAGGCTAGCGATACTCCTCTCTGGGGCCAACGTCCTGACTTTC. V usage is TRBV28 and J usage is TRBJ2-6, with D perhaps TRBD2 (6 bases). The CDR3 has 19 residues. V shed 6 bases and J shed 0 bases, with 21 bases lying between them. CDR1 MDHEN and CDR2 SYDVKM come from the germline V gene. Full variable domain (missing parts from reference TRBV28 and TRBJ2-6): DVKVTQSSRYLVKRTGEKVFLECVQDMDHENMFWYRQDPGLGLRLIYFSYDVKMKEKGDIPEGYSVSREKKERFSLILESASTNQTSMYLCASSRRLAILLSGANVLTFGAGSRLTVL.

CDR3 DNA: TGTGCCAGCTCACAACAGGGACAGCTCGAGCAGTTCTTC. Its translation: CASSQQGQLEQFF. The chain uses TRBV18 and TRBJ2-1; 7 bases are shared with TRBD1. The CDR3 totals 13 residues. The V gene's germline CDR1 is KGHSH and CDR2 LQKENI. J gave up 10 bases and V 4 bases, and 7 bases lay outside the gene matches.

The genes are TRBV7-9 and TRBJ2-7; 9 bases are shared with TRBD2. The CDR3 covers 17 residues. V shed 2 bases and J 2 bases; nucleotides not matched to a gene: 10. In germline, CDR1 is SEHNR, CDR2 FQNEAQ (reference sequence). This chain's CDR3 is CASSLTAGGPSPYEQYF. CDR3 nucleotides: TGTGCCAGCAGCTTAACAGCGGGAGGACCATCACCCTACGAGCAGTACTTC.

J is TRBJ2-7 and V is TRBV27; 13 bases agree with TRBD2. The V and J ends lost 6 bases and 3 bases, in that order; junction bases with no gene match: 14. The CDR3 is made up of 18 amino acids. Germline lookup yields CDR1 MNHEY and CDR2 SMNVEV (reference sequence). CDR3 residues: CASSSGLAGADLFYEQYF. CDR3 nucleotides: TGTGCCAGCAGCTCCGGACTAGCGGGAGCTGATCTTTTCTACGAGCAGTACTTC.

Comment on this clone: Other DNA sequences from this sample encode an identical CDR3 as well. J is TRBJ2-7 and V is TRBV9; 8 bases fit TRBD2. Germline V gene data show CDR1 as SGDLS and CDR2 as YYNGEE. The CDR3 covers 13 residues. J gave up 0 bases and V 8 bases, and 4 bases lay outside the gene matches. CDR3 sequence reads: CASSGTSSYEQYF. The CDR3 DNA is TGTGCCAGTTCCGGGACTAGCTCCTACGAGCAGTACTTC. The full variable domain, in which reference TRBV9 and TRBJ2-7 provide the parts outside the CDR3, is DSGVTQTPKHLITATGQRVTLRCSPRSGDLSVYWYQQSLDQGLQFLIQYYNGEERAKGNILERFSAQQFPDLHSELNLSSLELGDSALYFCASSGTSSYEQYFGPGTRLTVT.

The chain employs TRBV28 and TRBJ1-2, with TRBD1 matching 7 bases. In germline, CDR1 is MDHEN, CDR2 SYDVKM. The J segment lost 7 bases and the V segment lost 5 bases, leaving 10 bases of the junction unmatched. The CDR3 has 14 residues. CDR3 loop: CASSALGTDGGYTF. The CDR3, as DNA: TGTGCCAGCAGTGCTTTGGGGACAGACGGTGGCTACACCTTC.

The CDR3 DNA follows: TGTGCCAGCAGGGTTGGTGAAAAACTGTTTTTT. It is translated as CASRVGEKLFF. The genes are TRBV6-6 and TRBJ1-4; D remains unclear. Trimming removed 6 bases at V and 7 bases at J, with 6 bases between. The CDR3 runs 11 residues. Per the germline V gene, CDR1 is MNHNY and CDR2 is SVGAGI (reference sequence).

CDR3 region: CASSPFRRLAGEGNEQFF. DNA for the CDR3: TGTGCCAGCAGCCCGTTTAGGCGACTAGCGGGAGAGGGCAATGAGCAGTTCTTC. The V gene is TRBV16, the J gene TRBJ2-1, with 12 bases matching TRBD2. Germline assignment: CDR1 KGHSY and CDR2 FQNENV. V shed 4 bases, J shed 6 bases, and the junction held 13 bases outside the gene matches. The CDR3 has 18 residues.

The genes are TRBV7-9 and TRBJ2-5; D gene unclear. Trimming took 0 bases from V and 3 from J, leaving 14 bases between them. Per the germline V gene, CDR1 is SEHNR and CDR2 is FQNEAQ (reference sequence). The length of the CDR3 is 16 residues. As DNA, the CDR3 is TGTGCCAGCAGCTTAGCGAGGACGGCTGGAAAAGAGACCCAGTACTTC. It encodes CASSLARTAGKETQYF.

The chain employs TRBV2 and TRBJ2-5; 8 bases line up with TRBD1. The CDR3 has 17 residues. The germline gives CDR1 SNHLY, CDR2 FYNNEI. Trimming removed 2 bases from V and 9 bases from J; junction bases left unmatched: 17. The CDR3 reads CASSEFLGTGLFLAQYF. DNA for the CDR3: TGTGCCAGCAGTGAATTTCTTGGGACAGGACTTTTCTTGGCCCAGTACTTC.

This sequence joins TRBV7-3 and TRBJ1-1; D is unclear. The germline gives CDR1 SGHTA, CDR2 FQGTGA. Trimming left V 8 bases short and J 11 bases short, with 9 bases between. The CDR3 covers 9 residues. The chain's CDR3 is CASDRVAFF. CDR3 nucleotide sequence: TGTGCCAGCGATAGGGTGGCTTTCTTT.

This chain links TRBV9 with TRBJ2-2, with D unclear. Germline V gene data show CDR1 as SGDLS and CDR2 as YYNGEE. CDR3 length: 11 residues. Deletions cut 4 bases from V and 6 bases from J, with 4 bases between. CDR3 sequence reads: CASSFSGELFF. Here the CDR3 DNA reads TGTGCCAGCAGCTTTTCCGGGGAGCTGTTTTTT.

This CDR3 is CASSQVIRAYNEQFF. The CDR3 DNA sequence: TGCGCCAGCAGCCAAGTAATCCGAGCATACAATGAGCAGTTCTTC. The rearrangement links TRBV4-3 to TRBJ2-1, with D unresolved. CDR1 LGHNA and CDR2 YSLEER come from the germline V gene. The CDR3 is 15 amino acids. Trimming pared 1 base from V and 4 bases from J, leaving 11 bases between.